These 18 T cell receptor beta chains were all obtained from the same sample, sequenced in a study of cytomegalovirus exposure and HLA in healthy donors. PCR employed 60 Vbeta and 13 Jbeta primers. TCRdb's copy holds only in-frame clones and misses some; the assay was immunoSEQ multiplex PCR. The sample data list roughly 100,000 clones. The material sequenced was PBMCs. Receptors originate from a woman aged 25-40 years in good health and CMV-seronegative.

The chain employs TRBV10-3 and TRBJ1-1, with a possible D match to TRBD1 (6 bases). The ends were cut back, 8 bases at V and 0 bases at J, with 10 bases in the middle. This CDR3 has 13 residues. The germline V gene has CDR1 ENHRY and CDR2 SYGVKD. This chain's CDR3 is CAIRSGVNTEAFF. In nucleotides, the CDR3 is TGTGCCATCCGCTCAGGGGTGAACACTGAAGCTTTCTTT.

The J gene is TRBJ2-3, the V gene TRBV5-1; D unclear. CDR3 length: 13 residues. Germline V gives CDR1 SGHRS, CDR2 YFSETQ. V lost 0 bases to trimming and J lost 5 bases, with 7 bases between them. CDR3 coding DNA: TGCGCCAGCAGCTTGGAAGCCGAAGATACGCAGTATTTT. Amino acids: CASSLEAEDTQYF.

The chain employs TRBV28 and TRBJ1-4; 9 nucleotides line up with TRBD1. Per germline, CDR1 MDHEN and CDR2 SYDVKM. The trim removed 4 bases at V and 7 bases at J, leaving 4 bases unmatched. The CDR3 runs to 14 residues. The CDR3 loop reads CASSYRGRLEKLFF. Here the CDR3 DNA reads TGTGCCAGCAGTTACAGGGGGCGCCTTGAAAAACTGTTTTTT.

The chain couples TRBV2 to TRBJ1-4, with no clear D. Germline CDR1 and CDR2: SNHLY and FYNNEI. The CDR3 spans 14 residues. V dropped 3 bases and J dropped 8 bases, with 13 bases sitting between them. CDR3 residues: CASSELEGEEKLFF. The CDR3 DNA is TGTGCCAGCAGTGAGTTGGAGGGTGAGGAAAAACTGTTTTTT.

The J gene is TRBJ2-1, the V gene TRBV19; TRBD1 is a possible D gene (6 bases). V lost 4 bases and J 3 bases, leaving 7 bases between the germline ends. Germline V lookup: CDR1 LNHDA, CDR2 SQIVND (reference sequence). The CDR3 has 13 amino acids. CDR3: CASSRDNYNEQFF. DNA of the CDR3: TGTGCCAGTAGTAGGGACAACTACAATGAGCAGTTCTTC. Together with reference TRBV19 and TRBJ2-1, the CDR3 gives the full variable domain: DGGITQSPKYLFRKEGQNVTLSCEQNLNHDAMYWYRQDPGQGLRLIYYSQIVNDFQKGDIAEGYSVSREKKESFPLTVTSAQKNPTAFYLCASSRDNYNEQFFGPGTRLTVL.

This sequence joins TRBV18 and TRBJ2-7, with 9 bases identical to TRBD2. The CDR3 extends over 16 amino acids. The V gene end was trimmed by 6 bases and the J gene end by 0 bases; junction bases not matched to a gene: 9. CDR1 and CDR2 (germline): KGHSH, LQKENI. The CDR3 DNA reads TGTGCCAGCTCGCCAAATGCGACTAGCGGCTCCTACGAGCAGTACTTC. Its translation is CASSPNATSGSYEQYF.

The genes are TRBV7-9 and TRBJ1-3; D not resolved. CDR3 length: 16 amino acids. The ends were cut back, 5 bases at V and 0 bases at J, with 14 bases in the middle. In germline, CDR1 is SEHNR, CDR2 FQNEAQ (reference sequence). The CDR3 DNA reads as TGTGCCAGCAGCCCCCGAGGCCCGAGCTCTGGAAACACCATATATTTT. Translating it yields CASSPRGPSSGNTIYF.

This chain uses TRBV5-4 with TRBJ2-5; 9 bases match TRBD1. The end of the DNA aligns better with TRBJ2-7, so the J call may be wrong. There are 15 residues in the CDR3. In germline, CDR1 is SGHNT, CDR2 YYREEE (reference sequence). This CDR3 reads CASSRTGDYSYEQYF. The CDR3 DNA follows: TGTGCCAGCAGCCGGACAGGGGACTACTCCTACGAGCAGTACTTC.

CDR3 DNA sequence: TGCGCCAGCAGCCTCCGGGACTCCTTCACCTACGAGCAGTACTTC. Translated: CASSLRDSFTYEQYF. The rearrangement joins TRBV4-1 to TRBJ2-7; TRBD2 might be the D (6 bases). There are 15 residues in the CDR3. With 4 bases removed from V and 2 bases from J, the gap between germline ends came to 15 bases. CDR1 is MGHRA, CDR2 YSYEKL, per germline.

This chain connects TRBV29-1 to TRBJ1-1; TRBD1 might be the D (5 bases). The germline V gene has CDR1 SQVTM and CDR2 ANQGSEA. V shed 4 bases and J shed 4 bases, with 7 bases lying between them. The CDR3 length is 11 residues. CDR3 loop: CSVGGATEAFF. In DNA, the CDR3 is TGCAGCGTTGGTGGGGCCACTGAAGCTTTCTTT.

The V call is TRBV29-1, the J call TRBJ2-5; TRBD2 might be the D (7 bases). Trimming pared 6 bases from V and 7 bases from J, leaving 27 bases between. The CDR3 has 16 residues. Germline values: CDR1 SQVTM, CDR2 ANQGSEA. CDR3 sequence reads: CSVGGKIVGEGGTQYF. CDR3 DNA: TGCAGCGTCGGAGGCAAGATAGTGGGGGAGGGGGGGACCCAGTACTTC.

The chain is built from TRBV2 and TRBJ1-1; D unresolved. Trimming stripped 10 bases from V and 0 bases from J, with 12 bases between. The germline V gene has CDR1 SNHLY and CDR2 FYNNEI. The CDR3 is 13 residues long. The CDR3 bases are TGTGCCAATTACCGGGATATGAACACTGAAGCTTTCTTT. This gives the protein CANYRDMNTEAFF.

This sequence joins TRBV6-1 and TRBJ1-2, with TRBD1 identical over 9 bases. The trim removed 3 bases at V and 8 bases at J, leaving 7 bases unmatched. Per the germline V gene, CDR1 is MNHNS and CDR2 is SASEGT. The CDR3 is 14 amino acids. The CDR3 spells CASSDNTGGRGYTF. As DNA, the CDR3 is TGTGCCAGCAGTGACAACACAGGGGGCCGGGGCTACACCTTC.

CDR3 coding DNA: TGTGCCAGCAGCTGGGACGGACAGGGGGGCACTGAAGCTTTCTTT. Translation: CASSWDGQGGTEAFF. The chain has TRBV5-8 and TRBJ1-1; 10 bases agree with TRBD1. Germline V gene sequence: CDR1 SGHTS, CDR2 YDEGEE. V lost 3 bases and J lost 4; bases outside the gene matches: 6. The CDR3 loop spans 15 amino acids.

As to this clone: This CDR3 fails to terminate in the conserved phenylalanine or tryptophan, so it likely reflects a read error. J is TRBJ1-3 and V is TRBV5-6; 9 nucleotides agree with TRBD1. Losses at the gene ends were 0 bases for V and 2 bases for J; bases not matched to a gene: 3. There are 16 residues in the CDR3. CDR1 is SGHDT and CDR2 is YYEEEE in the germline V gene. The CDR3 sequence: CASSLGGQGPGNTIYL. As DNA, the CDR3 is TGTGCCAGCAGCTTGGGGGGACAGGGACCTGGAAACACCATATATCTT.

The chain joins TRBV27 to TRBJ2-7, with a possible D match to TRBD2 (7 bases). Germline loops: CDR1 MNHEY, CDR2 SMNVEV (reference sequence). V dropped 2 bases and J dropped 2 bases, with 13 bases sitting between them. The CDR3 covers 15 residues. CDR3 protein: CASSLSAGATYEQYF. Here the CDR3 DNA reads TGTGCCAGCAGTTTAAGTGCGGGGGCGACCTACGAGCAGTACTTC.

V gene TRBV11-2 combines with J gene TRBJ1-4; 11 nucleotides agree with TRBD1. In germline, CDR1 is SGHAT, CDR2 FQNNGV. The CDR3 is made up of 14 amino acids. The trim removed 5 bases at V and 8 bases at J, leaving 4 bases unmatched. The CDR3 reads CASSIRTGGEKLFF. CDR3 DNA: TGTGCCAGCAGCATAAGGACAGGGGGCGAAAAACTGTTTTTT.

V gene TRBV2 combines with J gene TRBJ1-3; TRBD1 might be the D (6 bases). The CDR3 length is 16 residues. V lost 6 bases and J lost 0, with 15 bases in between. Germline lookup yields CDR1 SNHLY and CDR2 FYNNEI. The DNA for the CDR3 is TGTGCCAGCAGAGGGAGGGGGACCCTCTCTGGAAACACCATATATTTT. This sequence encodes CASRGRGTLSGNTIYF.